This T cell receptor (beta chain) was obtained from a study of graft-versus-host responses after intestinal transplantation (dated by TCRdb to about 2021). As for the study more broadly: The transplants that recipients got were multivisceral, liver-intestinal, or isolated intestinal. Every recipient was given anti-thymocyte globulin induction, followed by around three years of maintenance tacrolimus and steroids. Bulk TCR-beta CDR3 sequencing was used to track graft-versus-host and host-versus-graft alloreactive T cell clones in the graft, circulation and bone marrow after intestinal transplantation. Alloreactive clones were identified by sequencing pre-transplant mixed lymphocyte reaction products and comparing them with unstimulated pre-transplant donor and recipient T cells. A cohort of more than 20 intestinal transplant recipients, including one retransplant, was enrolled, and a few patients lacking pretransplant specimens were excluded. Donor T cell macrochimerism was defined as a peak of at least 4% donor T cells among recipient peripheral blood mononuclear cells. Instead of going to the commercial service, samples from a few later patients were sequenced in-house on an Illumina MiSeq and processed with MiXCR. Findings and caveats that apply to the study as a whole: GvH clones were found in recipient bone marrow, and some of the GvH clones appeared earlier in ileal mucosa or blood, which is consistent with an intestinal mucosal origin. Peak levels of circulating GvH clones were associated with declines in HvG clones early after transplant. In the allografts of patients with donor T cell macrochimerism, GvH to HvG T cell clonal ratios were high. Conclusions were limited by the relatively low number and heterogeneity of intestinal transplant patients.

This clone was seen a single time. Its target antigen remains unknown. Per-nucleotide qualities are absent, and no much larger clonotype sits a single base away. Blood samples were collected up to 4 times in the first month after transplant and then at least monthly when available. Here V drops 3 bases and J drops 2 bases, and the junction holds 5 bases not matched to any gene. From the germline V gene (reference sequence), CDR1 is SGHNT and CDR2 is YYREEE. Counted from cysteine to phenylalanine, this CDR3 has 16 amino acids. Only the CDR3 DNA is retained, 48 bases long and in frame from the first base. The library relied on the immunoSEQ multiplex PCR assay. Adaptive Biotechnologies carried out high-throughput TCR-beta CDR3 sequencing of genomic DNA for most patients. Per the source publication's procedure: Adaptive's ImmunoSEQ software was the source of the TCR sequencing data for about 17 patients, while a few other patients were processed with MiXCR and VDJtools. CDR3 nucleotide sequences shared between donor and recipient were removed because their origin could not be assigned. At least 2-fold expansion over unstimulated cells and a minimum CFSE-low frequency of 0.002% (template counts) or 0.001% (read counts) were required for clones to be classified as alloreactive. Clones were considered mappable if detected in sequenced pre-transplant spleen, lymph node, or MLR CFSE-low populations of the donor or recipient. The cumulative frequency of alloreactive clones was calculated as a percentage of all sequences, weighted by copy number. The clones in this table, taken by TCRdb from immuneACCESS, are in-frame only. Not every clone is retained; where verified, under half of the shortfall comes from an unresolved V gene, and the cause of the rest is unknown. V and J calls and clone size are given by that table; D and trimming were obtained from the DNA. This sample holds more than 55,000 clones; approximately 90% were observed only once. The ten most abundant clones make up 1.5% to 2% of the sample.

The input for sequencing was PBMCs, taken 26 days after transplant. Rearrangement joined TRBV5-4 to TRBJ2-6, with 7 bases in between that match TRBD1. This receptor was obtained from a human patient who received an intestinal transplant, so some T cells may come from the graft donor. The nucleotide sequence is TGTGCCAGCAGCTCCGGACAGGCGGCTGGGGCCAACGTCCTGACTTTC. Its protein reads: CASSSGQAAGANVLTF.